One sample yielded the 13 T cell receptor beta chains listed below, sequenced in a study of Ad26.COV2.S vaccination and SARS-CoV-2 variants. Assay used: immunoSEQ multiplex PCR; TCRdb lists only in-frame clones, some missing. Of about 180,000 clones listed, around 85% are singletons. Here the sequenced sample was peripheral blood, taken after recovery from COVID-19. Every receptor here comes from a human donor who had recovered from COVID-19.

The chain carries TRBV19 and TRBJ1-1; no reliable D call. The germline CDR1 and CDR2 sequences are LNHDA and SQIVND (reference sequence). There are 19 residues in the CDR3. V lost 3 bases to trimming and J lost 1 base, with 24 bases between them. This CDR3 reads CASSIPGFRFSEENTEAFF. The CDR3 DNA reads TGTGCCAGTAGTATTCCCGGGTTTAGGTTCAGTGAGGAGAACACTGAAGCTTTCTTT.

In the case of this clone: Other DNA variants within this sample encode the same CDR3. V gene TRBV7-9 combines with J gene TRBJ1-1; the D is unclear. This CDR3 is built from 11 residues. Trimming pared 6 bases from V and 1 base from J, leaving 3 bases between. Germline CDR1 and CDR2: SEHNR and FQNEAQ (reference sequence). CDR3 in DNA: TGTGCCAGCAGGTGGAACACTGAAGCTTTCTTT. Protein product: CASRWNTEAFF.

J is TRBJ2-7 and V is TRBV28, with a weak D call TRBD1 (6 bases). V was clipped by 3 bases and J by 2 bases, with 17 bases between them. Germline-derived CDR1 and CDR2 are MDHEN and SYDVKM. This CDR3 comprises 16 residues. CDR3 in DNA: TGTGCCAGCAGTTTGGGACAAGTGGTTGTCCCCTACGAGCAGTACTTC. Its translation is CASSLGQVVVPYEQYF. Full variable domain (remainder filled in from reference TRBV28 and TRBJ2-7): DVKVTQSSRYLVKRTGEKVFLECVQDMDHENMFWYRQDPGLGLRLIYFSYDVKMKEKGDIPEGYSVSREKKERFSLILESASTNQTSMYLCASSLGQVVVPYEQYFGPGTRLTVT.

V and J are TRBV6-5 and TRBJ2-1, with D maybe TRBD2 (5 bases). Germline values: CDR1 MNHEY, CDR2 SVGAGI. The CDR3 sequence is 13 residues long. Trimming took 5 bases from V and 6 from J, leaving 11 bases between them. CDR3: CASSLRAPNEQFF. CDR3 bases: TGTGCCAGCAGTCTGCGGGCCCCCAATGAGCAGTTCTTC.

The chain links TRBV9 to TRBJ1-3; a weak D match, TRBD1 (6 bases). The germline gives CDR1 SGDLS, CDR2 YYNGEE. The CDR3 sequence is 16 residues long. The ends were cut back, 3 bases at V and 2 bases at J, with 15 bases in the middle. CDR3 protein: CASSERGGGPGNTIYF. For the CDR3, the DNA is TGTGCCAGCAGCGAACGAGGGGGTGGACCTGGAAACACCATATATTTT.

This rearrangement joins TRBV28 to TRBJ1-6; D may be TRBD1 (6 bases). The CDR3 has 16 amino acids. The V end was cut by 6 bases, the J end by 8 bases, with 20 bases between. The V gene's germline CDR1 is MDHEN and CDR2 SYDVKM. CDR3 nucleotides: TGTGCCAGCAGCCCCCCAGGGGAATCTGGGTATTCACCCCTCCACTTT. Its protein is CASSPPGESGYSPLHF.

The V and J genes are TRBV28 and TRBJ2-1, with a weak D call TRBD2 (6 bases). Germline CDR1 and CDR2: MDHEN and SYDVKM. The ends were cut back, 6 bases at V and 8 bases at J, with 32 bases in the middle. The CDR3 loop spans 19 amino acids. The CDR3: CASSSRGTGKSSWGYEQFF. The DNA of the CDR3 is TGTGCCAGCAGCTCCCGCGGGACGGGGAAGTCCAGCTGGGGCTATGAGCAGTTCTTC.

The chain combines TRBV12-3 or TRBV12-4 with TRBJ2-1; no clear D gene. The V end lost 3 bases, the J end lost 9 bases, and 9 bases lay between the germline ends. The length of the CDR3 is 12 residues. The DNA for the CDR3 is TGTGCCAGCAGTTTCGTGAGCTTTGAGCAGTTCTTC. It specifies CASSFVSFEQFF.

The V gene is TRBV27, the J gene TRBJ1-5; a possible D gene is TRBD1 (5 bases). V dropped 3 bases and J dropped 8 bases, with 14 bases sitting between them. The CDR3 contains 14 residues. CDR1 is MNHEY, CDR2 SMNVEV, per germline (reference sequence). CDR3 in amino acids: CASSLVVRAEPQHF. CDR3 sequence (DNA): TGTGCCAGCAGTTTGGTCGTCAGGGCAGAGCCCCAGCATTTT.

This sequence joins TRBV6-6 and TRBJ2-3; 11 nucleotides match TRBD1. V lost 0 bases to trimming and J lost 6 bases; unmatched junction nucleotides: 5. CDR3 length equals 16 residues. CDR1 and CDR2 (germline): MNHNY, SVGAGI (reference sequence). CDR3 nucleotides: TGTGCCAGCAGTTACTCGGCAAGGACAGGGGGCGATACGCAGTATTTT. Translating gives CASSYSARTGGDTQYF.

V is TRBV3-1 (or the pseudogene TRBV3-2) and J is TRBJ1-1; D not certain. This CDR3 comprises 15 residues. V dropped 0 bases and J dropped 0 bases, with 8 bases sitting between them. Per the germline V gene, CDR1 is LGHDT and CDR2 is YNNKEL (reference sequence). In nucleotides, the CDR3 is TGTGCCAGCAGCCAAGATAGGATAATGAACACTGAAGCTTTCTTT. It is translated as CASSQDRIMNTEAFF.

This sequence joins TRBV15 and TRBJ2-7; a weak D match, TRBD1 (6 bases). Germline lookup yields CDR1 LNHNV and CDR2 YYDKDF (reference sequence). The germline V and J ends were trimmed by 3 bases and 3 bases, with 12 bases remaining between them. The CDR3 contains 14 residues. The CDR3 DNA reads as TGTGCCACCAGCAGTGAACAGGGTAGCTACGAGCAGTACTTC. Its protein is CATSSEQGSYEQYF.

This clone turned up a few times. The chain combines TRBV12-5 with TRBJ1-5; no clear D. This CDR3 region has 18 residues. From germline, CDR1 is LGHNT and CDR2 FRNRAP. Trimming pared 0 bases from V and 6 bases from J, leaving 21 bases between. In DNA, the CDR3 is TGTGCTAGTGGTTTGGTTGTAACTGGACCGGAGGGTTTTCAGCCCCAGCATTTT. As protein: CASGLVVTGPEGFQPQHF.